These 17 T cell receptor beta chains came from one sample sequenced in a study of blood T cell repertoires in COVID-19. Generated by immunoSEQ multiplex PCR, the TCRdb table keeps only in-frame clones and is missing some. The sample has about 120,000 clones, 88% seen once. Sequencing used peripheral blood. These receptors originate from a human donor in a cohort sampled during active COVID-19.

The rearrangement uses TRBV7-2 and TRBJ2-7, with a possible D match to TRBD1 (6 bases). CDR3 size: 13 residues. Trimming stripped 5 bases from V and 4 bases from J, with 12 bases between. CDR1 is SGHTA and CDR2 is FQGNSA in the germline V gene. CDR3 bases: TGTGCCAGCAGCCACGGACAGCTATACGAGCAGTACTTC. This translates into CASSHGQLYEQYF.

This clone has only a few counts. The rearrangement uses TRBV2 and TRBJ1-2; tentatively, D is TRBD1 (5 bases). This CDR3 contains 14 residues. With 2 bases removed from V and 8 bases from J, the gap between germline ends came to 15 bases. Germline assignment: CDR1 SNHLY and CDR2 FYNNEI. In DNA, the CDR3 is TGTGCCAGCAGTGAATGGGGAGGGGCGGAAGGCTACACCTTC. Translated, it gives CASSEWGGAEGYTF.

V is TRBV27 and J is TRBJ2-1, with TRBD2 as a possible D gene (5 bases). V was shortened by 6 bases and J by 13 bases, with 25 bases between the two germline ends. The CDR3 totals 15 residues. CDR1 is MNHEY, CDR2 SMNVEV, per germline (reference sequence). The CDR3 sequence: CASSPETRGSVFQFF. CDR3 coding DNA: TGTGCCAGCAGCCCGGAAACCCGGGGTTCAGTTTTTCAGTTCTTC.

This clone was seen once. The CDR3 nucleotides read TGTGCCAGCAGTGAATACGGGAACTCCTATAATTCACCCCTCCACTTT. Protein product: CASSEYGNSYNSPLHF. The chain links TRBV6-1 to TRBJ1-6, with unresolved D. The V end was cut by 2 bases, the J end by 0 bases, with 8 bases between. The CDR3 is 16 amino acids. CDR1 and CDR2 (germline): MNHNS, SASEGT.

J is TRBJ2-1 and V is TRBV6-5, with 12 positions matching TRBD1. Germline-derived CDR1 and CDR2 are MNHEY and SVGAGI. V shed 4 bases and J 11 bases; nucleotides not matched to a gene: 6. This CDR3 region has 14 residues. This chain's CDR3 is CASSSRGTGGKQFF. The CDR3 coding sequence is TGTGCCAGCAGTTCCCGCGGGACAGGGGGCAAGCAGTTCTTC.

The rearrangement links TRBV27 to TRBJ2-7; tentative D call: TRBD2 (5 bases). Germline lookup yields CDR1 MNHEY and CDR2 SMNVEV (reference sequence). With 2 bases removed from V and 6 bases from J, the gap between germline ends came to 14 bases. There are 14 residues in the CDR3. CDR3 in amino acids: CASSLTTAGVEQYF. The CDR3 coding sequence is TGTGCCAGCAGTTTAACTACTGCCGGGGTCGAGCAGTACTTC.

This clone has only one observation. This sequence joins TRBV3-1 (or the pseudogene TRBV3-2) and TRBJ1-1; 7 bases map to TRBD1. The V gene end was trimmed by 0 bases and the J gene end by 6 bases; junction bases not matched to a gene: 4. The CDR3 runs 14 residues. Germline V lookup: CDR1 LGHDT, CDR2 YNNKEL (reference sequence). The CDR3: CASSQDRQGPEAFF. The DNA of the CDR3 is TGTGCCAGCAGCCAAGATCGACAGGGTCCTGAAGCTTTCTTT.

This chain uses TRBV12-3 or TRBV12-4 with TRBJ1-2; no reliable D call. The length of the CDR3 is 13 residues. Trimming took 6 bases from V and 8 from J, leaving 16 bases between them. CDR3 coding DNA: TGTGCCAGCAGCTACTACGGGGAAATGGGCTACACCTTC. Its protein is CASSYYGEMGYTF.

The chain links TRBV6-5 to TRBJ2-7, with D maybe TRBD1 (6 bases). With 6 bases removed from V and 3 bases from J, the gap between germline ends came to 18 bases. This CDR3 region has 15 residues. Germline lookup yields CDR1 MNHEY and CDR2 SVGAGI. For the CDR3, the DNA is TGTGCCAGCAGAGCACAGGGTCCCGTATACTACGAGCAGTACTTC. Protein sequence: CASRAQGPVYYEQYF.

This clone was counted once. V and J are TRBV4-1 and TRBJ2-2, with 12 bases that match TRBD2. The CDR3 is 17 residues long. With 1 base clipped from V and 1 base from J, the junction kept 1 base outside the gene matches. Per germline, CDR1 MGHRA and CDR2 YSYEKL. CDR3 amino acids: CASSQAGLAGNTGELFF. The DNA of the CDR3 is TGCGCCAGCAGCCAAGCGGGACTAGCGGGGAACACCGGGGAGCTGTTTTTT.

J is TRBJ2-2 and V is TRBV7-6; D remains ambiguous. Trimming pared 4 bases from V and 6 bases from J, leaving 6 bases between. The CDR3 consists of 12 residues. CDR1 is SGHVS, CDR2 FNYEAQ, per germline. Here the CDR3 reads CASSSYPGELFF. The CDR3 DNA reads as TGTGCCAGCAGCTCTTATCCCGGGGAGCTGTTTTTT.

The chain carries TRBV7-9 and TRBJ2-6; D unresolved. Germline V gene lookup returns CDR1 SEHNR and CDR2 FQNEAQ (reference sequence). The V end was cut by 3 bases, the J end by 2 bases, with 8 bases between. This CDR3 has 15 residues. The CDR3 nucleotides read TGTGCCAGCAGCTTTGACTCCGCTGGGGCCAACGTCCTGACTTTC. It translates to CASSFDSAGANVLTF.

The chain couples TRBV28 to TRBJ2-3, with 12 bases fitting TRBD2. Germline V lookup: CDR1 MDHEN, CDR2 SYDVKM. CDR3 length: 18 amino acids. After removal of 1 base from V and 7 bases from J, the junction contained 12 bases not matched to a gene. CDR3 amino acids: CASSLYLTSGSHVYTQYF. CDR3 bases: TGTGCCAGCAGTTTATACCTGACTAGCGGGAGTCACGTCTATACGCAGTATTTT.

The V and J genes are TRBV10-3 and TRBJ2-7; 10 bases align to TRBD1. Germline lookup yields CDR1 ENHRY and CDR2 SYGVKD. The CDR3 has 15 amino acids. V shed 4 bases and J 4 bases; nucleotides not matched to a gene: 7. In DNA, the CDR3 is TGTGCCATCAGTGGAACCGGGACAGGGGTGTACGAGCAGTACTTC. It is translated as CAISGTGTGVYEQYF.

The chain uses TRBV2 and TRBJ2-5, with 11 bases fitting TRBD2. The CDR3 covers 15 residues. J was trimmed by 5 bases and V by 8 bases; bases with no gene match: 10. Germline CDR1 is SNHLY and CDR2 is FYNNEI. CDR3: CASDSGRAVVETQYF. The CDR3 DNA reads TGTGCCAGCGATAGCGGGAGGGCCGTTGTGGAGACCCAGTACTTC.

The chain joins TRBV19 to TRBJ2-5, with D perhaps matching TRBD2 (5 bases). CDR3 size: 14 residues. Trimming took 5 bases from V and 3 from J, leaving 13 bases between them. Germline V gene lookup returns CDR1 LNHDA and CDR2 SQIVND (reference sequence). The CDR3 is CASSLSGVKETQYF. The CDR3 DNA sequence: TGTGCCAGTAGTTTATCCGGGGTCAAAGAGACCCAGTACTTC.

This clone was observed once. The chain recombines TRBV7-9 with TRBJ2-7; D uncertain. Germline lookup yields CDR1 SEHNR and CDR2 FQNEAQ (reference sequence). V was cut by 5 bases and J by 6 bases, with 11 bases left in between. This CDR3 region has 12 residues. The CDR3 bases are TGTGCCAGCAGCCCAGGCTACTTCGAGCAGTACTTC. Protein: CASSPGYFEQYF.